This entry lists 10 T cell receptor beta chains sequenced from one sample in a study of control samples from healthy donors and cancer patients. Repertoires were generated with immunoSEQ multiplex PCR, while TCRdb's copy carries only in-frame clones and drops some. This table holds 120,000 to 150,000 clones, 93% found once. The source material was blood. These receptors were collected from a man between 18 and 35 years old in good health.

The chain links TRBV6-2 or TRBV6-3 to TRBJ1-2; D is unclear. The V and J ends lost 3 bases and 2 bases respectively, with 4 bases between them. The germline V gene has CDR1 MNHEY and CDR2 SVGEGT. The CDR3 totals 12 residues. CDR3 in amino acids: CASSYRNYGYTF. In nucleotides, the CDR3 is TGTGCCAGCAGTTATCGGAACTATGGCTACACCTTC.

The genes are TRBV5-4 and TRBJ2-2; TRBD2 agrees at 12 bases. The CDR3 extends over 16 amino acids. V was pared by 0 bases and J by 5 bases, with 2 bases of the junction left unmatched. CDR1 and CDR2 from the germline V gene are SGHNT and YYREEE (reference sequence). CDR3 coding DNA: TGTGCCAGCAGCTTGGGAACTAGCGGGAGGACCGGGGAGCTGTTTTTT. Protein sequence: CASSLGTSGRTGELFF.

The CDR3 sequence: CASSPKVQKQRNEAFF. CDR3 nucleotides: TGCGCCAGCAGCCCAAAGGTACAGAAGCAAAGAAATGAAGCTTTCTTT. This chain links TRBV4-1 with TRBJ1-1, with unresolved D. CDR3 length: 16 residues. The V and J ends lost 4 bases and 7 bases respectively, with 22 bases between them. Germline-derived CDR1 and CDR2 are MGHRA and YSYEKL.

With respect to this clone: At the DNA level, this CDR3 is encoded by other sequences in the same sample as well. Here the CDR3 DNA reads TGTGCCAGCAGCTTGGTAGTAGCAAGCTCTGGAAACACCATATATTTT. The encoded protein is CASSLVVASSGNTIYF. The chain combines TRBV5-5 with TRBJ1-3, with no clear D. Per germline, CDR1 SGHKS and CDR2 YYEKEE (reference sequence). V lost 0 bases and J lost 0, with 10 bases in between. This CDR3 has 16 residues.

CDR3: CASSLDRDRPNQPQHF. CDR3 nucleotide sequence: TGTGCCAGCAGCCTAGATAGGGACAGGCCCAATCAGCCCCAGCATTTT. This chain joins TRBV7-8 and TRBJ1-5, with 8 bases that match TRBD1. Germline CDR1 and CDR2: SGHVS and FQNEAQ. CDR3 length: 16 amino acids. V trimming: 5 bases; J trimming: 3 bases; junction bases outside the gene matches: 9.

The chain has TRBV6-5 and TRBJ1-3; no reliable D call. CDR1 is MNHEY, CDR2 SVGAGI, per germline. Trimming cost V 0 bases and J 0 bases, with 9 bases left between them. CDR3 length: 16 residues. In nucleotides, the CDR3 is TGTGCCAGCAGTTACTCCGGCAGCTACTCTGGAAACACCATATATTTT. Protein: CASSYSGSYSGNTIYF.

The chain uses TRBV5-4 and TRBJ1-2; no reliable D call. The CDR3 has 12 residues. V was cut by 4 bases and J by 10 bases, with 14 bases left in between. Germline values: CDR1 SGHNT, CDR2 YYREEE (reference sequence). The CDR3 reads CASSRSEVDYTF. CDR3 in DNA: TGTGCCAGCAGCCGGAGTGAGGTGGACTACACCTTC.

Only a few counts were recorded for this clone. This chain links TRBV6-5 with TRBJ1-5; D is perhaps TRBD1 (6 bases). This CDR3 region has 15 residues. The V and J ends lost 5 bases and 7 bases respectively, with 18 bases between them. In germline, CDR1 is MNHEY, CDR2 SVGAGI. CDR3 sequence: CASSNGEGGGQPQHF. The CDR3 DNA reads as TGTGCCAGCAGTAACGGAGAGGGGGGCGGCCAGCCCCAGCATTTT.

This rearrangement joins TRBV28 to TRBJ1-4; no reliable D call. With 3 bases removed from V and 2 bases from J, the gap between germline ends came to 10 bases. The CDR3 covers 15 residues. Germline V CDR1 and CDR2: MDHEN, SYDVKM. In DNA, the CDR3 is TGTGCCAGCAGTTTTAGGGCACGGACTAATGAAAAACTGTTTTTT. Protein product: CASSFRARTNEKLFF.

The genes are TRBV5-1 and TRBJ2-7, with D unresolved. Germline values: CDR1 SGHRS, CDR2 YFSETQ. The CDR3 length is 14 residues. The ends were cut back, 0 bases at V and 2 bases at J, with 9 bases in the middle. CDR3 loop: CASSLGIVTYEQYF. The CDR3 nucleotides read TGCGCCAGCAGCTTGGGTATAGTGACCTACGAGCAGTACTTC.